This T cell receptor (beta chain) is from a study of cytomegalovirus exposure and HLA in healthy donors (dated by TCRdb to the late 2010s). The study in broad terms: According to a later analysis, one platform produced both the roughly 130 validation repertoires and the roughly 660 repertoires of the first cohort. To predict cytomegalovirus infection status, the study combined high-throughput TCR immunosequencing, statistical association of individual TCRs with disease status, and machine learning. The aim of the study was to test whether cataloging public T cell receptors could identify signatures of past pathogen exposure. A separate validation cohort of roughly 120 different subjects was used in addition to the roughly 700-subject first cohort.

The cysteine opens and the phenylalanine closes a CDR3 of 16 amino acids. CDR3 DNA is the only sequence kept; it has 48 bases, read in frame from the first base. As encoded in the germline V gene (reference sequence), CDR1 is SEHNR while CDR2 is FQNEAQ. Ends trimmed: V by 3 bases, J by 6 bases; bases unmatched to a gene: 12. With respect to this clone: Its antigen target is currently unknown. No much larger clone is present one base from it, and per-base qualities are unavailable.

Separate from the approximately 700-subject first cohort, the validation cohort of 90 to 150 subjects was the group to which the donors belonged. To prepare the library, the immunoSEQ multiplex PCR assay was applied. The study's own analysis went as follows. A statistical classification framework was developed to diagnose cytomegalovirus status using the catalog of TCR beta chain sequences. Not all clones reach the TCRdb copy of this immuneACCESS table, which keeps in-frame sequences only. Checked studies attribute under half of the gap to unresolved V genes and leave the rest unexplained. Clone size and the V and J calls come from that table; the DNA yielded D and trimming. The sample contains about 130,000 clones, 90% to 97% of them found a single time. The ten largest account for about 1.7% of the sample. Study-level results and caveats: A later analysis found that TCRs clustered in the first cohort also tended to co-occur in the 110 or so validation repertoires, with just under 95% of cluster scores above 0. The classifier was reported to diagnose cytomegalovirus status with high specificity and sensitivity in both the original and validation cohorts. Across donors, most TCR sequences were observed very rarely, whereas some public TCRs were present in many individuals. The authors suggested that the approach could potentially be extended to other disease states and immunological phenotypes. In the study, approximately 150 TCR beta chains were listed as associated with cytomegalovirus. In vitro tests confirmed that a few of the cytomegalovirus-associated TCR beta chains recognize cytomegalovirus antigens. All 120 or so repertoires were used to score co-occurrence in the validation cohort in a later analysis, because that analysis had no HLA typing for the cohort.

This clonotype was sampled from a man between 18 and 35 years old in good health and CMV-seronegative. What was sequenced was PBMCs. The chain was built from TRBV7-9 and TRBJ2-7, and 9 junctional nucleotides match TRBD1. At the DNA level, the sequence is TGTGCCAGCAGCTTTTATGTGTTGGGACAGGGCGGCGAGCAGTACTTC. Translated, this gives CASSFYVLGQGGEQYF.